This T cell receptor (beta chain) was retrieved from a study of human versus mouse CDR3 diversity and MHC coevolution. Generated by immunoSEQ multiplex PCR, the TCRdb table keeps only in-frame clones and is missing some. In the table there are 60,000 or so clones, around 94% of which are singletons. V lost 6 bases and J 8 bases, leaving 29 bases between the germline ends. CDR1 and CDR2 (germline): LNHDA, SQIVND (reference sequence). CDR3 length: 18 amino acids. This chain connects TRBV19 to TRBJ2-1; weak D call: TRBD2 (7 bases). The clonotype originates from a person aged 55 to 75 in good health. Sequencing input: naive CD4+ T cells from blood. The subset denotes: CD45RO-negative CD62L-positive naive CD4 T cells. The CDR3 protein is CASSPGVRGRAPRDEQFF. The DNA of the CDR3 is TGTGCCAGTAGCCCCGGCGTGAGGGGGAGGGCCCCAAGGGATGAGCAGTTCTTC.